The rows below give T cell receptor beta chains drawn from one sample of a study of blood T cell repertoires in COVID-19. Clones were sequenced by immunoSEQ multiplex PCR, and TCRdb holds only the in-frame ones, with some missing. The repertoire has over 300,000 clones, roughly 88% of them found once; the top ten carry more than 2%. Sequenced: PBMCs or T cells enriched from blood (not recorded which). All receptors derive from a man aged 25 to 40 who had recovered from COVID-19. Both conserved end residues are part of each CDR3. D genes are given only for firm matches. Clone sizes are given selectively: once, few, many, or a class where the clone is expanded.

clone_size j_call v_call d_call cdr3_aa cdr3_nt
- TRBJ2-7 TRBV5-1 - CASSFSTTGSAYEQYF TGCGCCAGCAGCTTCTCGACGACGGGTAGTGCCTACGAGCAGTACTTC
- TRBJ1-3 TRBV4-1 - CASSQRVLSGNTIYF TGCGCCAGCAGCCAACGGGTCCTCTCTGGAAACACCATATATTTT
- TRBJ2-7 TRBV4-1 TRBD1 CASSHLTTGVHEQYF TGCGCCAGCAGCCATCTAACTACAGGGGTACACGAGCAGTACTTC
- TRBJ1-2 TRBV29-1 - CSVNRDGYTF TGCAGCGTTAATCGAGATGGCTACACCTTC
- TRBJ2-7 TRBV27 - CATLPLGRGASYEQYF TGTGCCACCCTCCCGCTAGGCCGCGGGGCATCCTACGAGCAGTACTTC
- TRBJ1-3 TRBV5-6 TRBD1 CASSLRGTGVSGNTIYF TGTGCCAGCAGCTTGCGCGGGACAGGTGTCTCTGGAAACACCATATATTTT
once TRBJ2-3 TRBV29-1 - CSVKAGTTSTDTQYF TGCAGCGTTAAAGCCGGGACAACGAGCACAGATACGCAGTATTTT
- TRBJ1-1 TRBV9 - CASSVDGIAYTEAFF TGTGCCAGCAGCGTAGATGGCATAGCGTACACTGAAGCTTTCTTT
- TRBJ1-2 TRBV5-1 - CASSLLTDAYGYTF TGCGCCAGCAGCTTGCTGACAGACGCGTATGGCTACACCTTC
- TRBJ2-1 TRBV7-9 TRBD2 CASSPQTSGGARNEQFF TGTGCCAGCAGCCCGCAGACTAGCGGGGGGGCTAGGAATGAGCAGTTCTTC
- TRBJ1-5 TRBV5-6 - CASSLGGVERQPQHF TGTGCCAGCAGCTTGGGAGGTGTAGAGCGGCAGCCCCAGCATTTT
- TRBJ2-3 TRBV6-7 TRBD1 CASSPIDDRVSTDTQYF TGTGCCAGCAGTCCAATAGACGACAGGGTATCCACAGATACGCAGTATTTT
- TRBJ2-4 TRBV6-1 - CASSALGARAKNIQYF TGTGCCAGCAGTGCCCTAGGGGCAAGGGCCAAAAACATTCAGTACTTC
- TRBJ1-2 TRBV2 - CASSEGRSIYGYTF TGTGCCAGCAGTGAAGGCAGATCGATCTATGGCTACACCTTC
- TRBJ2-1 TRBV7-2 - CASSFGSSAGDEQFF TGTGCCAGCAGCTTTGGGAGTTCCGCAGGCGATGAGCAGTTCTTC
- TRBJ2-7 TRBV30 TRBD1 CAWGQGAYEQYF TGTGCCTGGGGGCAGGGGGCCTACGAGCAGTACTTC
- TRBJ1-2 TRBV10-3 TRBD1 CAIRRTGGASEGYTF TGTGCCATCAGACGGACAGGGGGCGCGAGTGAAGGCTACACCTTC
- TRBJ2-2 TRBV2 TRBD2 CASSTGGGLSTGELFF TGTGCCAGCAGTACTGGCGGGGGGCTGAGCACCGGGGAGCTGTTTTTT
- TRBJ1-3 TRBV4-1 TRBD1 CASSPTGSYSGNTIYF TGCGCCAGCAGCCCGACAGGGAGTTACTCTGGAAACACCATATATTTT
- TRBJ2-1 TRBV27 - CASRLGGVWNEQFF TGTGCCAGCAGACTCGGGGGAGTTTGGAATGAGCAGTTCTTC
once TRBJ1-2 TRBV6-2/TRBV6-3 - CASSRRAPYGYTF TGTGCCAGCAGCCGCAGGGCGCCCTATGGCTACACCTTC